These 10 T cell receptor beta chains were sequenced from one sample in a study of tumor-infiltrating lymphocytes in primary liver carcinoma. Production of TCR beta cDNA used around 0.45 ug total RNA together with a constant-region primer. Amplification in three nested multiplex PCR rounds with slightly modified ARM-PCR gave rise to TCR beta libraries. It was with TRBV1-TRBV30 forward primers and a C-beta reverse primer that the first two PCR rounds were run, at 10 cycles each. In TCRdb, the multiplex PCR reads were re-called with MiXCR into one record per CDR3 protein. This sample has fewer than 350,000 distinct CDR3 sequences, with approximately 65% found just once. The researchers obtained blood RNA from unsorted whole blood and also extracted germline DNA. The sequencing sample was made of peripheral blood. Receptors were obtained from a man between 35 and 55 years old with primary liver carcinoma and hepatitis B virus infection.

This chain joins TRBV4-3 and TRBJ2-5; TRBD2 is a possible D gene (6 bases). Per germline, CDR1 LGHNA and CDR2 YSLEER. V was cut by 1 base and J by 9 bases, with 21 bases left in between. This CDR3 region has 16 residues. CDR3 protein: CASSQGVSGRPEAQYF. In DNA form, the CDR3 reads TGCGCCAGCAGCCAAGGCGTTAGTGGGAGGCCGGAGGCCCAGTACTTC.

This clonotype has ten or more counts. The chain carries TRBV4-2 and TRBJ1-2, with D possibly TRBD1 on 6 matching bases. The CDR3 runs 17 residues. Per germline, CDR1 LGHNA and CDR2 YNFKEQ. V was clipped by 0 bases and J by 1 base, with 15 bases between them. CDR3 residues: CASSQETAQGLNYGYTF. The CDR3 DNA reads TGTGCCAGCAGCCAAGAAACCGCCCAGGGGCTTAACTATGGCTACACCTTC.

This clonotype was seen just once. The junction departs from the called germline gene at one end, perhaps through a read error. This sequence joins TRBV5-1 and TRBJ1-4; D not resolved. CDR1 SGHRS and CDR2 YFSETQ come from the germline V gene. CDR3 length equals 14 residues. The CDR3 reads CVSSFKASDEKLFF. CDR3 nucleotides: TGCGTCAGCAGCTTTAAAGCGTCGGATGAAAAACTGTTTTTT. Full variable domain (missing parts from reference TRBV5-1 and TRBJ1-4): KAGVTQTPRYLIKTRGQQVTLSCSPISGHRSVSWYQQTPGQGLQFLFEYFSETQRNKGNFPGRFSGRQFSNSRSEMNVSTLELGDSALYLCVSSFKASDEKLFFGSGTQLSVL.

This sequence joins TRBV5-1 and TRBJ2-2; 7 nucleotides align to TRBD2. Germline V gene lookup returns CDR1 SGHRS and CDR2 YFSETQ. The CDR3 has 16 amino acids. V trimming: 2 bases; J trimming: 4 bases; junction bases outside the gene matches: 8. This CDR3 reads CASSLLGLTITGELFF. CDR3 nucleotides: TGCGCCAGCAGCTTATTGGGACTAACTATCACCGGGGAGCTGTTTTTT.

A remark on this clonotype: Its ends do not fully match the called genes, so a read error is possible. The chain links TRBV5-6 to TRBJ2-3; D gene unclear. CDR1 is SGHDT and CDR2 is YYEEEE in the germline V gene. The CDR3 runs to 12 residues. CDR3 bases: TGTGCAAGCATCGGCAGCACAGATACGCAGTATTTT. Encoded protein: CASIGSTDTQYF.

This clonotype showed up just once. A much larger clone lies one base from this, so it may be a read error. The rearrangement joins TRBV7-9 to TRBJ1-2, with D uncertain. Between the trimmed V and J ends, which lost 1 base and 6 bases, there was a span of 3 bases. This CDR3 is 11 amino acids long. CDR1 and CDR2 (germline): SEHNR, FQNEAQ (reference sequence). The CDR3 region is CASSLGHGYTF. CDR3 coding DNA: TGTGCCAGCAGCTTAGGTCATGGCTACACCTTC. The full variable domain, rest sourced from reference TRBV7-9 and TRBJ1-2, is DTGVSQNPRHKITKRGQNVTFRCDPISEHNRLYWYRQTLGQGPEFLTYFQNEAQLEKSRLLSDRFSAERPKGSFSTLEIQRTEQGDSAMYLCASSLGHGYTFGSGTRLTVV.

This clonotype has a single count. A junction end diverges from the germline sequence, so it may reflect a read error. The chain carries TRBV5-1 and TRBJ1-2, with D possibly TRBD1 on 6 matching bases. Germline-derived CDR1 and CDR2 are SGHRS and YFSETQ. This CDR3 is built from 16 residues. The CDR3 here is CTSSLAGDTFNYGYTF. The CDR3 coding sequence is TGCACCAGCAGCTTGGCCGGGGACACCTTTAACTATGGCTACACCTTC.

This chain joins TRBV6-2 or TRBV6-3 and TRBJ2-7; TRBD1 aligns across 8 bases. Germline CDR1 is MNHEY and CDR2 is SVGEGT. Unmatched junction bases numbered 9, after V lost 6 bases and J lost 5 bases. The CDR3 is made up of 14 amino acids. The CDR3 here is CASRLRDRTHEQYF. CDR3 DNA: TGTGCCAGCAGACTCCGGGACAGGACCCACGAGCAGTACTTC.

Of note for this clonotype: Just one base apart from a much larger clone, this may be a read error. This chain connects TRBV4-3 to TRBJ1-5; unclear D gene. V lost 1 base to trimming and J lost 2 bases, with 24 bases between them. The CDR3 sequence is 20 residues long. Per the germline V gene, CDR1 is LGHNA and CDR2 is YSLEER. DNA for the CDR3: TGCGCCAGCAGCCAAGGGTATTGGACCGCGACCTTGCTGGGCAATCAGCCCCAGCATTTT. It is translated as CASSQGYWTATLLGNQPQHF.

This clonotype was recorded at least ten times. V is TRBV29-1 and J is TRBJ2-7, with D possibly being TRBD2 (5 bases). This CDR3 contains 14 residues. Germline values: CDR1 SQVTM, CDR2 ANQGSEA. V lost 2 bases to trimming and J lost 7 bases, with 18 bases between them. The CDR3 DNA reads as TGCAGCGTTGAAACCGGGATCTCTAGGAATGAGCAGTACTTC. It encodes CSVETGISRNEQYF.